The clone carrying this T cell receptor beta chain was counted between two and nine times. Its antigen is not known. Germline lookup yields CDR1 WSHSY and CDR2 SAAADI. This CDR3 region has 16 residues. V shed 6 bases and J 1 base; nucleotides not matched to a gene: 2. This was a survey-level run. Sequenced by immunoSEQ multiplex PCR; TCRdb stores in-frame clones only, minus some. The sample has 20,000 to 25,000 clones; just over 70% are singletons. The record originates from a study of STAT5B mutations in CD4+ large granular lymphocyte leukemia. The study's findings and limits: 8/27 top patient clones versus 2/35 control clones were TRBV06-family. Without putative leukemic clones, patient CD4-sorted repertoires remained more clonal than healthy CD4+ repertoires.

The source material was CD4+ T cells from blood buffy coats. The chain recombines TRBV10-2 with TRBJ2-2, with 13 bases matching TRBD2. This TCR derives from a human donor in good health. CDR3 nucleotide sequence: TGCGCCAGCAGACTAGCGGGGGGGAAGAACACCGGGGAGCTGTTTTTT. It encodes CASRLAGGKNTGELFF.